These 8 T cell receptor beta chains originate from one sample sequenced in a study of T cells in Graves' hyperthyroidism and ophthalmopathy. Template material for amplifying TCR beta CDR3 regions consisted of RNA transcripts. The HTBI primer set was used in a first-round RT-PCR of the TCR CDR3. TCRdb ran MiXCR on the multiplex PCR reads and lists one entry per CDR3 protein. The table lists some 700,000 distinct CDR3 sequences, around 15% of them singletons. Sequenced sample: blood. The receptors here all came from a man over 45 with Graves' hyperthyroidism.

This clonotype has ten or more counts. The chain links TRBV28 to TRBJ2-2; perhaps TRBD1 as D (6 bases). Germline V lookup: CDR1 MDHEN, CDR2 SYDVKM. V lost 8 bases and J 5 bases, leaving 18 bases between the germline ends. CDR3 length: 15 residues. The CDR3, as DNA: TGTGCCAGCGGCGACGGGCAGGGGATGACCGGGGAGCTGTTTTTT. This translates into CASGDGQGMTGELFF.

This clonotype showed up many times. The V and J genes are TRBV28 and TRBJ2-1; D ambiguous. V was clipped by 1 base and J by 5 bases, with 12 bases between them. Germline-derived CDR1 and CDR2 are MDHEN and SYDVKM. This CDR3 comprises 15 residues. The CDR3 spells CASSLSIARHNEQFF. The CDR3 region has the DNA TGTGCCAGCAGTTTATCTATCGCCCGCCACAATGAGCAGTTCTTC.

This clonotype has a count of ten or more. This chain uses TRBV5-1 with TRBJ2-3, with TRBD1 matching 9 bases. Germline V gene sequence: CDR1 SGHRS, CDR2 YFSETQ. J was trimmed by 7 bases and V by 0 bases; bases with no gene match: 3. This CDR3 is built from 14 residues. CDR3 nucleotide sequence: TGCGCCAGCAGCTTGGGACAGGGGGGGCATACGCAGTATTTT. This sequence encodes CASSLGQGGHTQYF.

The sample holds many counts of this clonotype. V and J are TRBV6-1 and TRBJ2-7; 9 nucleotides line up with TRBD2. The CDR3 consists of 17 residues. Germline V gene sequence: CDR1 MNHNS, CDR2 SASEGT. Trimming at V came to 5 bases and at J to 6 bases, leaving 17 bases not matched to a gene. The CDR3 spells CASSWLPISGSYGEQYF. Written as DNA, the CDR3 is TGTGCCAGCAGTTGGCTTCCAATTAGCGGGAGTTATGGCGAGCAGTACTTC.

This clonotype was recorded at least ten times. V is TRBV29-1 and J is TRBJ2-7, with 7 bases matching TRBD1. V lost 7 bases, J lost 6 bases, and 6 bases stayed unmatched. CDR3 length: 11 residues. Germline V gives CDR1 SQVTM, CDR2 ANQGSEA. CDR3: CSGTGEGEQYF. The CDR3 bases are TGCAGCGGAACAGGGGAAGGCGAGCAGTACTTC.

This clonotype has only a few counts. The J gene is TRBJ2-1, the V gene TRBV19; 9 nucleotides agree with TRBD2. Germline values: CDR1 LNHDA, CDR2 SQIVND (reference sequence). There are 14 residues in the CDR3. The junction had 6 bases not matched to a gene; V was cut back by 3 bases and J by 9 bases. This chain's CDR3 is CASSIGLARGEQFF. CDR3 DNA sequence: TGTGCCAGTAGTATCGGACTAGCGAGAGGTGAGCAGTTCTTC.

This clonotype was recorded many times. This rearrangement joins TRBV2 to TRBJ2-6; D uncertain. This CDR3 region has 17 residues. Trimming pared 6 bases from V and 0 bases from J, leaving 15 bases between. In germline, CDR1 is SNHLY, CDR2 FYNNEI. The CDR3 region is CASREVEGSSGANVLTF. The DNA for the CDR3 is TGTGCCAGCAGAGAGGTTGAAGGGTCCTCTGGGGCCAACGTCCTGACTTTC.

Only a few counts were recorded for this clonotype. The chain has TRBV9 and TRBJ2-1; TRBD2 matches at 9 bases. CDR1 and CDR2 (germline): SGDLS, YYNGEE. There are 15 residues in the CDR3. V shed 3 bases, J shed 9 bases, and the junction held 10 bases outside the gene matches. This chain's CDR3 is CASSGLSGSRFEQFF. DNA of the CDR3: TGTGCCAGCAGCGGACTTAGCGGGAGTAGGTTTGAGCAGTTCTTC.